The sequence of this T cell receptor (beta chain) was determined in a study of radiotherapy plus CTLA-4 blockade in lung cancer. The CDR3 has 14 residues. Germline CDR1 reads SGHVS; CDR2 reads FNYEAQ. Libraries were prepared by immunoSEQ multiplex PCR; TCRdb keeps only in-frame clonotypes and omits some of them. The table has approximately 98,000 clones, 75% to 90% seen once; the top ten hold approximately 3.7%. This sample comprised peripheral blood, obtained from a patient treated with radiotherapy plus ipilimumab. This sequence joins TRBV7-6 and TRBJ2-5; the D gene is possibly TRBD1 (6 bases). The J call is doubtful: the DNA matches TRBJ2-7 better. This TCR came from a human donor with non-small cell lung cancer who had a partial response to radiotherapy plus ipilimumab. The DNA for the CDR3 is TGTGCCAGCAGCTTAGAGGACAGCTCCTACGAGCAGTACTTC. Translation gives CASSLEDSSYEQYF.